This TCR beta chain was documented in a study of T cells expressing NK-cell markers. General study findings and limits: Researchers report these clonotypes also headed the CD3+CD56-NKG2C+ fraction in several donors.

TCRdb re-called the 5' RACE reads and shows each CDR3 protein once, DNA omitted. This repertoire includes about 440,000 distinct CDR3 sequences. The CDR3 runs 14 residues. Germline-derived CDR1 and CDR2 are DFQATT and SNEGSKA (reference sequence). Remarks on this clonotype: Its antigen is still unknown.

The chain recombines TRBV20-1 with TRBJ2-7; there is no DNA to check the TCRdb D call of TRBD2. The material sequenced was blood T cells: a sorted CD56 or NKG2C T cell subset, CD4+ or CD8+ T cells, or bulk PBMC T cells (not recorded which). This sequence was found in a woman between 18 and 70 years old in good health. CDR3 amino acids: CSAGLAGGAYEQYF.